The 17 T cell receptor beta chains below were found in one sample sequenced in a study of shared clonotypes between healthy human individuals. CD8 cells classed as naive were CD45RO-negative and positively selected for CCR7, excluding terminally differentiated effector memory CD45RA+ cells. Profiled with immunoSEQ multiplex PCR; TCRdb holds only in-frame clones, not every one. The table includes hundreds of thousands of clones, about 90% detected once. The sample comprised naive CD8+ T cells sorted from blood. The receptors were gathered from a man aged 30 to 39 in good health.

The J gene is TRBJ1-2, the V gene TRBV29-1, with D perhaps matching TRBD1 (6 bases). In germline, CDR1 is SQVTM, CDR2 ANQGSEA. The ends were cut back, 3 bases at V and 4 bases at J, with 15 bases in the middle. This CDR3 is built from 14 residues. CDR3 DNA sequence: TGCAGCGTTGATCCAGGGGAGGTGGGCTATGGCTACACCTTC. This codes for CSVDPGEVGYGYTF.

The chain joins TRBV5-4 to TRBJ2-3; a weak D match, TRBD1 (5 bases). Trimming removed 4 bases at V and 6 bases at J, with 15 bases between. CDR1 is SGHNT, CDR2 YYREEE, per germline (reference sequence). The CDR3 is 14 residues long. CDR3 region: CASSVSHRWDTQYF. CDR3 nucleotide sequence: TGTGCCAGCAGCGTTAGCCACAGGTGGGATACGCAGTATTTT.

The chain couples TRBV30 to TRBJ1-2; D unclear. Germline CDR1 GTSNPN, CDR2 SVGIG (reference sequence). The CDR3 is 12 residues long. CDR3 bases: TGTGCTACACCCACGGGGAAGCCTGGCTACACCTTC. Amino acid sequence: CATPTGKPGYTF.

The chain recombines TRBV7-9 with TRBJ1-4; TRBD1 agrees at 9 bases. With V trimmed by 4 bases and J by 8 bases, 14 bases remained unmatched. Germline assignment: CDR1 SEHNR and CDR2 FQNEAQ (reference sequence). The CDR3 contains 17 residues. The CDR3, as DNA: TGTGCCAGCAGCTCTACCCACTGGACAGGGGTGATGGAAAAACTGTTTTTT. It yields the protein CASSSTHWTGVMEKLFF.

This clone occurred once. This rearrangement joins TRBV10-1 to TRBJ2-1, with 7 bases fitting TRBD2. The J segment lost 8 bases and the V segment lost 3 bases, leaving 7 bases of the junction unmatched. This CDR3 is built from 14 residues. Germline loops: CDR1 WNHNN, CDR2 SYGVQD (reference sequence). In DNA form, the CDR3 reads TGCGCCAGCAGTGACGCGGGAGTTGCGGATGAGCAGTTCTTC. It codes for CASSDAGVADEQFF.

This clone was seen a single time. The sample contains more than one DNA sequence encoding this CDR3. The chain has TRBV6-1 and TRBJ1-5; 9 bases match TRBD1. Losses at the gene ends were 6 bases for V and 4 bases for J; bases not matched to a gene: 1. This CDR3 comprises 13 residues. Germline V gene sequence: CDR1 MNHNS, CDR2 SASEGT. CDR3 nucleotide sequence: TGTGCCAGCAGGGACAGGGGAAATCAGCCCCAGCATTTT. Protein: CASRDRGNQPQHF.

The chain links TRBV7-6 to TRBJ2-7; no definite D call. The ends were cut back, 2 bases at V and 2 bases at J, with 10 bases in the middle. This CDR3 comprises 14 residues. Looked up from germline, CDR1 is SGHVS and CDR2 is FNYEAQ. CDR3: CASSLTATPYEQYF. The DNA for the CDR3 is TGTGCCAGCAGCTTAACCGCGACCCCCTACGAGCAGTACTTC. The whole variable domain, filled in from reference TRBV7-6 and TRBJ2-7, reads GAGVSQSPRYKVTKRGQDVALRCDPISGHVSLYWYRQALGQGPEFLTYFNYEAQQDKSGLPNDRFSAERPEGSISTLTIQRTEQRDSAMYRCASSLTATPYEQYFGPGTRLTVT.

V is TRBV28 and J is TRBJ2-5; D is unclear. Trimming stripped 5 bases from V and 5 bases from J, with 18 bases between. CDR1 is MDHEN, CDR2 SYDVKM, per germline. This CDR3 comprises 15 residues. CDR3 sequence (DNA): TGTGCCAGCAGTCCCCGCCTGGCGTCGGTCGAGACCCAGTACTTC. Translated: CASSPRLASVETQYF.

The table lists this clone with a count of one. The rearrangement uses TRBV9 and TRBJ2-5, with D tentatively TRBD2 (6 bases). CDR1 is SGDLS, CDR2 YYNGEE, per germline. The CDR3 totals 15 residues. The V end was cut by 0 bases, the J end by 2 bases, with 11 bases between. The CDR3 protein is CASSVEAGGQETQYF. The CDR3 DNA is TGTGCCAGCAGCGTAGAGGCAGGAGGGCAAGAGACCCAGTACTTC.

This clone has only one observation. J is TRBJ2-3 and V is TRBV4-2, with 7 bases aligning to TRBD2. CDR3 size: 15 residues. Trimming removed 0 bases from V and 4 bases from J; junction bases left unmatched: 4. In germline, CDR1 is LGHNA, CDR2 YNFKEQ. DNA of the CDR3: TGTGCCAGCAGCCAAGATGGCGGGAGCCCAGATACGCAGTATTTT. This encodes CASSQDGGSPDTQYF.

This chain links TRBV7-2 with TRBJ2-7, with D possibly matching TRBD2 (5 bases). In germline, CDR1 is SGHTA, CDR2 FQGNSA. There are 15 residues in the CDR3. V shed 1 base and J shed 3 bases, with 13 bases lying between them. The CDR3 nucleotides are TGTGCCAGCAGCTTAGAGACCGGGGATAACTACGAGCAGTACTTC. Residues: CASSLETGDNYEQYF.

This clone was counted between two and nine times. The rearrangement joins TRBV7-6 to TRBJ1-3; D gene ambiguous. The CDR3 is 16 amino acids. CDR1 is SGHVS, CDR2 FNYEAQ, per germline. Trimming left V 2 bases short and J 0 bases short, with 11 bases between. The CDR3 loop reads CASSLTLLDSGNTIYF. As DNA, the CDR3 is TGTGCCAGCAGCTTAACCCTCCTGGACTCTGGAAACACCATATATTTT.

Concerning this clone itself: The same CDR3 is also encoded by other DNA sequences in this sample. The V and J genes are TRBV27 and TRBJ2-1; no clear D. From germline, CDR1 is MNHEY and CDR2 SMNVEV (reference sequence). Trimming shortened V by 5 bases and J by 2 bases, and 1 base separated the two germline ends. The CDR3 spans 11 residues. CDR3 sequence: CASSAYNEQFF. As DNA, the CDR3 is TGTGCCAGCAGTGCCTACAATGAGCAGTTCTTC.

V is TRBV27 and J is TRBJ2-3; 9 bases are a match to TRBD2. Per the germline V gene, CDR1 is MNHEY and CDR2 is SMNVEV (reference sequence). This CDR3 has 18 amino acids. V gave up 0 bases and J gave up 1 base; unmatched junction bases: 8. CDR3 sequence (DNA): TGTGCCAGCAGTTTATCTCTAGTAGCGGGAGAAGGCACAGATACGCAGTATTTT. Encoded protein: CASSLSLVAGEGTDTQYF.

About this clone: Other DNA sequences in the sample encode the same CDR3. The chain couples TRBV27 to TRBJ1-5; no clear D. Germline lookup yields CDR1 MNHEY and CDR2 SMNVEV (reference sequence). Trimming stripped 0 bases from V and 3 bases from J, with 3 bases between. The CDR3 has 13 amino acids. CDR3 sequence (DNA): TGTGCCAGCAGTTTATCCAACAATCAGCCCCAGCATTTT. It is translated as CASSLSNNQPQHF.

The rearrangement joins TRBV10-1 to TRBJ2-2; 8 nucleotides align to TRBD2. Germline values: CDR1 WNHNN, CDR2 SYGVQD (reference sequence). V was pared by 7 bases and J by 5 bases, with 12 bases of the junction left unmatched. This CDR3 contains 16 residues. The DNA for the CDR3 is TGCGCCAGCACCCCTGGTAGGGCTAGCGGGACCGGGGAGCTGTTTTTT. It is translated as CASTPGRASGTGELFF.

The CDR3 region is CASTGGGGSSYNEQFF. In DNA, the CDR3 is TGTGCCAGCACAGGGGGGGGCGGGAGCTCCTACAATGAGCAGTTCTTC. The genes are TRBV28 and TRBJ2-1; D may correspond to TRBD1 or TRBD2 (7 bases each). The CDR3 extends over 16 amino acids. Germline V gene sequence: CDR1 MDHEN, CDR2 SYDVKM. The V gene lost 7 bases and the J gene lost 0 bases, with 16 bases spanning the gap. The full variable domain, rest sourced from reference TRBV28 and TRBJ2-1, is DVKVTQSSRYLVKRTGEKVFLECVQDMDHENMFWYRQDPGLGLRLIYFSYDVKMKEKGDIPEGYSVSREKKERFSLILESASTNQTSMYLCASTGGGGSSYNEQFFGPGTRLTVL.